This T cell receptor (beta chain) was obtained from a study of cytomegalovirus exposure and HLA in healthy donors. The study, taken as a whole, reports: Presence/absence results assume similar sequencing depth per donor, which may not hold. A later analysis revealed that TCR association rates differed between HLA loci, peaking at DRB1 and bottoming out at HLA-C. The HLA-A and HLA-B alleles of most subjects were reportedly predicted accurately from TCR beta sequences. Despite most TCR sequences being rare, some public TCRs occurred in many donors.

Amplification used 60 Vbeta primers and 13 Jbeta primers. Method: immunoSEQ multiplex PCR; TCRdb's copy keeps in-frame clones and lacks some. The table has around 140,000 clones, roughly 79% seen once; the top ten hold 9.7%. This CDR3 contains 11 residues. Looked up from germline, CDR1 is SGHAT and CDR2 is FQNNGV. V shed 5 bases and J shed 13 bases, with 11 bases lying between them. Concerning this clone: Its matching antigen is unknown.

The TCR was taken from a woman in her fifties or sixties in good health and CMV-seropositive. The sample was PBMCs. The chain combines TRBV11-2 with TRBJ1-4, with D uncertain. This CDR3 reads CASSRGEGLFF. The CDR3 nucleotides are TGTGCCAGCAGCCGGGGTGAAGGACTGTTTTTT.